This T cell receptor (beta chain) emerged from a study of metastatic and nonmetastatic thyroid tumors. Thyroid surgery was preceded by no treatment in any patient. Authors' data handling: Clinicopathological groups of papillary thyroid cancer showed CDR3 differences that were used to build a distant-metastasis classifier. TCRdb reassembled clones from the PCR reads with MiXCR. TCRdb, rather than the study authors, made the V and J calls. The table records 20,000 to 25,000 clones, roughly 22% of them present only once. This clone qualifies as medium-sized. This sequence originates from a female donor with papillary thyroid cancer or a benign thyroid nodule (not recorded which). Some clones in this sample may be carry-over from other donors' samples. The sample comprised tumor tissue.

The CDR3 sequence is CSAGGDYGYTF. DNA of the CDR3: TGCAGCGCAGGGGGCGACTATGGCTACACCTTC. The V gene is TRBV29-1, the J gene TRBJ1-2; 8 bases agree with TRBD1. The V segment lost 7 bases and the J segment 3 bases; nucleotides outside the gene matches: 1. CDR1 SQVTM and CDR2 ANQGSEA come from the germline V gene. CDR3 length: 11 amino acids.